Below, one T cell receptor beta chain is given with its context. Generated by immunoSEQ multiplex PCR, the TCRdb table keeps only in-frame clones and is missing some. The table has over 950,000 clones, approximately 80% seen once. This sample is part of a study of shared clonotypes between healthy human individuals. Germline V gene lookup returns CDR1 SGHVS and CDR2 FNYEAQ. CDR3 length: 16 amino acids. Trimming stripped 3 bases from V and 7 bases from J, with 21 bases between. The rearrangement uses TRBV7-6 and TRBJ2-5; D may be TRBD2 (6 bases). This sequence was found in a man between 18 and 35 years old in good health. Some clones in this sample may be carry-over from other donors' samples. The sequenced sample consisted of memory CD4+ T cells from PBMCs. Subset described: CD45RA-negative fraction. CDR3 in DNA: TGTGCCAGCAGCTTGGCCGAGGGACTGAGTTTTCCGACCCAGTACTTC. Translated, it gives CASSLAEGLSFPTQYF.